A single sample gave rise to the 24 T cell receptor beta chains below, sequenced in a study of shared clonotypes between healthy human individuals. Profiled with immunoSEQ multiplex PCR; TCRdb holds only in-frame clones, not every one. The table has hundreds of thousands of clones, almost 97% seen once. The sequenced material came from naive CD4+ T cells sorted from blood. Regarding subset: CD45RA+ positively selected. The receptor source for this set is a woman aged 25 to 45 in good health.

This chain connects TRBV10-1 to TRBJ1-6; a weak D match, TRBD1 (5 bases). Germline values: CDR1 WNHNN, CDR2 SYGVQD (reference sequence). Trimming shortened V by 4 bases and J by 9 bases, and 10 bases separated the two germline ends. The CDR3 runs 13 residues. CDR3 sequence: CASSGGTLSPLHF. CDR3 DNA sequence: TGCGCCAGCAGTGGTGGGACCCTTTCACCCCTCCACTTT.

The chain couples TRBV5-6 to TRBJ1-3; no reliable D call. The CDR3 runs 15 residues. Trimming pared 1 base from V and 2 bases from J, leaving 10 bases between. Germline assignment: CDR1 SGHDT and CDR2 YYEEEE. Here the CDR3 reads CASSLWVVPGNTIYF. The CDR3, as DNA: TGTGCCAGCAGCTTGTGGGTTGTGCCTGGAAACACCATATATTTT.

The V call is TRBV7-9, the J call TRBJ1-3, with 9 nucleotides matching TRBD1. Germline V gives CDR1 SEHNR, CDR2 FQNEAQ (reference sequence). Losses at the gene ends were 4 bases for V and 10 bases for J; bases not matched to a gene: 14. This CDR3 region has 16 residues. The CDR3: CASSSSPGQGLSTIYF. The DNA of the CDR3 is TGTGCCAGCAGCTCAAGCCCGGGACAGGGTTTGAGTACCATATATTTT.

The genes are TRBV6-5 and TRBJ2-1; D uncertain. The CDR3 sequence is 16 residues long. Trimming removed 2 bases at V and 0 bases at J, with 11 bases between. Germline values: CDR1 MNHEY, CDR2 SVGAGI. The CDR3 region has the DNA TGTGCCAGCAGTTACATCCGGAAAAGCTCCTACAATGAGCAGTTCTTC. Translated: CASSYIRKSSYNEQFF.

A single count supports this clone. The chain recombines TRBV27 with TRBJ2-1, with TRBD2 matching over 11 bases. The V gene's germline CDR1 is MNHEY and CDR2 SMNVEV (reference sequence). Trimming at V came to 3 bases and at J to 4 bases, leaving 8 bases not matched to a gene. The CDR3 consists of 17 residues. The CDR3 protein is CASSFQSGLAVYNEQFF. For the CDR3, the DNA is TGTGCCAGCAGTTTTCAATCGGGACTAGCGGTTTACAATGAGCAGTTCTTC.

The chain combines TRBV6-6 with TRBJ2-1; TRBD2 aligns across 9 bases. The CDR3 extends over 15 amino acids. Unmatched junction bases numbered 9, after V lost 4 bases and J lost 8 bases. Germline CDR1 MNHNY, CDR2 SVGAGI (reference sequence). The CDR3 sequence: CASSLRAGGRDEQFF. As DNA, the CDR3 is TGTGCCAGCAGTTTACGAGCGGGAGGTCGGGATGAGCAGTTCTTC.

This chain links TRBV28 with TRBJ2-1; 7 bases fit TRBD1. Germline CDR1 reads MDHEN; CDR2 reads SYDVKM. The CDR3 has 15 amino acids. Unmatched junction bases numbered 10, after V lost 6 bases and J lost 5 bases. The CDR3 region has the DNA TGTGCCAGCAGGGGACCGGGACAGCCGCACAATGAGCAGTTCTTC. This translates into CASRGPGQPHNEQFF.

The chain employs TRBV6-1 and TRBJ1-2; 8 bases map to TRBD1. CDR1 MNHNS and CDR2 SASEGT come from the germline V gene. This CDR3 is built from 15 residues. The ends lost 2 bases at V and 5 bases at J; junction bases unmatched: 7. The CDR3 DNA sequence: TGTGCCAGCAGTGAACTTCGGACAGGGTTATATGGCTACACCTTC. It specifies CASSELRTGLYGYTF.

This clone was detected once. The rearrangement links TRBV2 to TRBJ1-1; maybe TRBD1 (6 bases). With 8 bases removed from V and 1 base from J, the gap between germline ends came to 17 bases. Germline V gene lookup returns CDR1 SNHLY and CDR2 FYNNEI. The CDR3 is 15 amino acids. The DNA for the CDR3 is TGTGCCAGCTCTCTTGAGGGGACAAGGAACACTGAAGCTTTCTTT. Protein product: CASSLEGTRNTEAFF.

CDR3 bases: TGTGCCAGCACGCCCACCTATGATAGCGGGAGATTGGTTAACGAGCAGTACTTC. This codes for CASTPTYDSGRLVNEQYF. The rearrangement uses TRBV28 and TRBJ2-7; 9 bases are shared with TRBD2. The CDR3 loop spans 18 amino acids. In germline, CDR1 is MDHEN, CDR2 SYDVKM. Losses at the gene ends were 7 bases for V and 5 bases for J; bases not matched to a gene: 21.

This chain uses TRBV2 with TRBJ1-1; D perhaps matches TRBD1 (5 bases). V was cut by 6 bases and J by 11 bases, with 13 bases left in between. CDR3 length: 11 residues. The V gene's germline CDR1 is SNHLY and CDR2 FYNNEI. CDR3 in DNA: TGTGCCAGCAGATCGGGGCTAGGCGCTTTCTTT. Translated: CASRSGLGAFF.

A single count supports this clone. The rearrangement uses TRBV5-4 and TRBJ2-7; 7 bases align to TRBD1. The CDR3 spans 16 residues. V was pared by 0 bases and J by 0 bases, with 6 bases of the junction left unmatched. In germline, CDR1 is SGHNT, CDR2 YYREEE (reference sequence). Here the CDR3 DNA reads TGTGCCAGCAGCTTGGCCGGGACAGCCACCTCCTACGAGCAGTACTTC. The encoded protein is CASSLAGTATSYEQYF. Combining the CDR3 with reference TRBV5-4 and TRBJ2-7 gives the whole variable domain ETGVTQSPTHLIKTRGQQVTLRCSSQSGHNTVSWYQQALGQGPQFIFQYYREEENGRGNFPPRFSGLQFPNYSSELNVNALELDDSALYLCASSLAGTATSYEQYFGPGTRLTVT.

This CDR3 reads CASSLMASSDNEQFF. DNA for the CDR3: TGTGCCAGCAGCTTAATGGCTAGCTCTGACAATGAGCAGTTCTTC. This chain uses TRBV7-9 with TRBJ2-1, with a possible D match to TRBD2 (5 bases). The CDR3 is made up of 15 amino acids. Trimming took off 2 bases at V and 5 bases at J, with 13 bases between the two ends. Germline values: CDR1 SEHNR, CDR2 FQNEAQ (reference sequence).

This clone appeared a few times. The rearrangement links TRBV5-6 to TRBJ1-2; D is undetermined. The length of the CDR3 is 12 residues. In germline, CDR1 is SGHDT, CDR2 YYEEEE. V lost 0 bases and J lost 8, with 8 bases in between. The CDR3 sequence: CASSLGPEGYTF. CDR3 nucleotide sequence: TGTGCCAGCAGCTTGGGGCCGGAGGGCTACACCTTC.

The rearrangement links TRBV6-5 to TRBJ1-5; D perhaps matches TRBD1 (5 bases). Trimming left V 2 bases short and J 7 bases short, with 9 bases between. The V gene's germline CDR1 is MNHEY and CDR2 SVGAGI. This CDR3 is built from 13 residues. The CDR3 loop is CASSYVRDQPQHF. CDR3 coding DNA: TGTGCCAGCAGTTACGTAAGGGACCAGCCCCAGCATTTT.

The chain has TRBV23-1 and TRBJ1-1; the D is unclear. TRBV23-1 is designated an ORF whose function remains uncertain. The CDR3 is made up of 15 amino acids. V lost 4 bases to trimming and J lost 1 base, with 13 bases between them. For the CDR3, the DNA is TGCGCCAGCAGTCCCCGGACCAAAGAGAACACTGAAGCTTTCTTT. Residues: CASSPRTKENTEAFF.

V and J are TRBV2 and TRBJ1-1; a possible D gene is TRBD1 (5 bases). The V end was cut by 1 base, the J end by 10 bases, with 19 bases between. Germline V gene data show CDR1 as SNHLY and CDR2 as FYNNEI. CDR3 length equals 15 residues. The CDR3 sequence is CASSEGFAGLSGAFF. CDR3 in DNA: TGTGCCAGCAGTGAAGGGTTTGCGGGGCTATCCGGAGCTTTCTTT.

The table lists this clone with a count of one. V and J are TRBV10-1 and TRBJ2-1; a possible D gene is TRBD2 (5 bases). Trimming left V 2 bases short and J 6 bases short, with 11 bases between. Germline V lookup: CDR1 WNHNN, CDR2 SYGVQD (reference sequence). The CDR3 is made up of 14 amino acids. This chain's CDR3 is CASSEEGPANEQFF. The CDR3, as DNA: TGCGCCAGCAGTGAGGAGGGCCCCGCCAATGAGCAGTTCTTC.

This chain uses TRBV5-1 with TRBJ2-1, with 11 bases that match TRBD1. Germline V lookup: CDR1 SGHRS, CDR2 YFSETQ. With V trimmed by 4 bases and J by 9 bases, 18 bases remained unmatched. There are 18 residues in the CDR3. The CDR3 coding sequence is TGCGCCAGCAGCGGCGGGACAGGGGGTAGCGGGAGTGTTAGTGAGCAGTTCTTC. Residues: CASSGGTGGSGSVSEQFF.

The chain couples TRBV11-1 to TRBJ2-7; 12 nucleotides agree with TRBD2. The V and J ends lost 5 bases and 4 bases, in that order; junction bases with no gene match: 9. This CDR3 is 16 amino acids long. The germline CDR1 and CDR2 sequences are SGHAT and FQDESV (reference sequence). The CDR3 sequence: CASSPRTSGTEYEQYF. CDR3 coding DNA: TGTGCCAGCAGCCCAAGGACTAGCGGGACCGAGTACGAGCAGTACTTC. Filled out from reference TRBV11-1 and TRBJ2-7, the complete variable domain reads EAEVAQSPRYKITEKSQAVAFWCDPISGHATLYWYRQILGQGPELLVQFQDESVVDDSQLPKDRFSAERLKGVDSTLKIQPAELGDSAMYLCASSPRTSGTEYEQYFGPGTRLTVT.

The chain combines TRBV6-5 with TRBJ1-5; D might be TRBD1 (5 bases). This CDR3 region has 14 residues. The V end was cut by 9 bases, the J end by 6 bases, with 18 bases between. Per germline, CDR1 MNHEY and CDR2 SVGAGI. The chain's CDR3 is CASSRDPGGQPQHF. The CDR3 DNA sequence: TGTGCCAGTAGCCGGGACCCAGGAGGTCAGCCCCAGCATTTT.

This sequence joins TRBV18 and TRBJ2-7; D not certain. The V gene lost 6 bases and the J gene lost 4 bases, with 13 bases spanning the gap. Germline loops: CDR1 KGHSH, CDR2 LQKENI. The CDR3 has 13 amino acids. DNA for the CDR3: TGTGCCAGCTCGCAAATGGGTGGGTACGAGCAGTACTTC. Protein sequence: CASSQMGGYEQYF.

The rearrangement links TRBV19 to TRBJ1-1; no clear D gene. This CDR3 is built from 14 residues. Germline V CDR1 and CDR2: LNHDA, SQIVND (reference sequence). The V gene lost 3 bases and the J gene lost 0 bases, with 8 bases spanning the gap. The CDR3 sequence is CASSMAGMNTEAFF. DNA for the CDR3: TGTGCCAGTAGTATGGCGGGAATGAACACTGAAGCTTTCTTT.

V is TRBV2 and J is TRBJ1-2; TRBD1 matches 9 bases. Trimming took 9 bases from V and 7 from J; bases not matched to a gene: 9. The CDR3 sequence is 13 residues long. The germline gives CDR1 SNHLY, CDR2 FYNNEI. The CDR3 region is CARRTGEAFGYTF. CDR3 nucleotides: TGTGCCAGGAGGACAGGGGAAGCATTTGGCTACACCTTC.